This T cell receptor (beta chain) was identified during a study of Graves' ophthalmopathy and Graves' hyperthyroidism (dated by TCRdb to 2017 to 2018). With respect to the entire study: Hyperthyroidism was defined as stable when no progression to ophthalmopathy occurred within 18 months of follow-up. In roughly 6 hyperthyroidism patients, T-cell repertoires of thyroid tissue and blood were compared. Once sampling was done, hyperthyroidism patients were given methimazole at a starting dose of 30 mg daily, while ophthalmopathy patients were given high-dose intravenous methylprednisolone. To tell Graves' ophthalmopathy apart from Graves' hyperthyroidism, and to predict which patients would progress to ophthalmopathy, the study relied on TCR beta repertoire signatures. For independent validation, a separate cohort was made up of approximately 19 hyperthyroidism patients plus 17 patients who later progressed from hyperthyroidism to ophthalmopathy. In total, some 140 blood samples were TCR-sequenced: 40 to 45 ophthalmopathy, roughly 77 hyperthyroidism and around 17 hyperthyroidism-to-ophthalmopathy patients. To explore V-J signatures that separate ophthalmopathy from hyperthyroidism, a discovery set of more than 95 patients was enrolled, consisting of 40 to 45 with ophthalmopathy and about 60 with stable hyperthyroidism. The investigation overall reported the following: Most expanded thyroid clonotypes with frequency above 0.001 were also detected in blood, suggesting blood repertoires may reflect the thyroid immune response. In validation, the model predicted ophthalmopathy progression with about 71% sensitivity and about 77% specificity; fewer than 15 predicted patients were CT-confirmed with GO in a median of around 6 months. No statistical method was used to set the sample size in advance, and the investigators knew which group each participant was assigned to. Ophthalmopathy was separated from stable hyperthyroidism by the 13-signature model with around 89% sensitivity and about 83% specificity in cross-validation and with 80%/75% in the test set.

V sheds 4 bases and J sheds 3 bases, leaving 15 bases between their ends. There are 15 amino acids in the CDR3, from cysteine to phenylalanine inclusive. Of the read, only the CDR3 DNA is kept; its 45 bases are in frame from base 1. Taken from the germline V gene (reference sequence), the CDR1 and CDR2 loops are LGHDT and YNNKEL. For repertoire sequencing, TCR beta CDR3 regions were amplified from RNA transcripts. The first round of RT-PCR was done with HTBI primers and the Qiagen OneStep RT-PCR kit, and was followed by a second round of multiplex PCR, then size selection and purification. Sequencing of the libraries was carried out on an Illumina HiSeq2000 in paired-end mode with 100 bp reads. Per the source publication's procedure: SOAPnuke was used to process the reads, removing any read that contained adapters or uncalled bases, had a mean Phred below 15, or lacked an exact match to the constant primer or identifier. COPE v1.2.5 was used to merge high-quality paired reads. Each unique nucleotide sequence was defined as a clonotype, and clonotypes were aligned to IMGT TRB V, D and J references with MiTCR v1.1. Only V-J combinations with frequency above 0.0001 were analysed, covering about 99% of repertoires. For each V-J combination, a TCR clonal expansion and chaos score was defined as the ratio of F50 clonal expansion to chaos observed in the TCRdist matrix. Features were reduced by Welch's t-statistics and random forest to around 14 V-J combinations, which fed a naive Bayes classifier. The Morisita-Horn index was used to measure how similar the thyroid and blood repertoires were. TCRdb cleaned the public reads at Q25 with fastp, built clones with MiXCR and kept in-frame beta chains. Entries are consolidated by CDR3 protein sequence, retaining the most common genes and DNA. TCRdb's processing, not the authors' own work, is the source of the V and J calls. In this sample the table shows over a million distinct CDR3 sequences, 35% to 45% of which occur a single time. 11% of the sample rests with the top ten.

This clonotype was counted only a few times. The antigen this receptor binds is unknown. Nothing much larger sits one base from this clone, and base qualities are not available. Hyperthyroidism patients were newly diagnosed, with disease duration under 2 months, and aged 18 to 65 years. Patients with other autoimmune diseases, uncontrolled infections, pregnancy or lactation were excluded. Clinical symptoms, serum thyroxine, TRAb, thyroid ultrasound and orbital computed tomography formed the basis of the diagnosis. Total RNA was extracted using Trizol reagent, and RNA quality was checked on an Agilent 2100 Bioanalyzer.

Sample: peripheral blood or thyroid tissue (not recorded which). The TCR comes from an adult man with Graves' hyperthyroidism. The rearranged segments are TRBV3-1 and TRBJ1-1, with TRBD1 perhaps the D gene, on 5 matching bases. Here the CDR3 is given as CASSLTGTAHTEAFF. The nucleotides are TGTGCCAGCAGCCTCACCGGGACGGCCCACACTGAAGCTTTCTTT. The CDR3, completed at both ends by the reference TRBV3-1 and TRBJ1-1 genes, gives the full variable domain DTAVSQTPKYLVTQMGNDKSIKCEQNLGHDTMYWYKQDSKKFLKIMFSYNNKELIINETVPNRFSPKSPDKAHLNLHINSLELGDSAVYFCASSLTGTAHTEAFFGQGTRLTVV.